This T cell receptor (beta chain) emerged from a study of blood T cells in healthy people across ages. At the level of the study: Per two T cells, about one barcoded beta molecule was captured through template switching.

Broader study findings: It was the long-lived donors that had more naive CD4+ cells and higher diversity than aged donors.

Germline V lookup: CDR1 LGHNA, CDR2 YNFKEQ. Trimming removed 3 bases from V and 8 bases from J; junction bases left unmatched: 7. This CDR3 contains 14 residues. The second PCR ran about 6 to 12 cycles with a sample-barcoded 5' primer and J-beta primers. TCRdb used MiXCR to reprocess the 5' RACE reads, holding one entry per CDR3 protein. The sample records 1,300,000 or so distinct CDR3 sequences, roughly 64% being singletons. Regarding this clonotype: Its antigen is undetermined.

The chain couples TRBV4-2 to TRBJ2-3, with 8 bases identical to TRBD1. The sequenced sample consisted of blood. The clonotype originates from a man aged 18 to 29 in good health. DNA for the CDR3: TGTGCCAGCAGCCACCAACAACAGGGGGGTACGCAGTATTTT. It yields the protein CASSHQQQGGTQYF.